The T cell receptor (beta chain) described here comes from a study of blood T cells in healthy people across ages (dated by TCRdb to about 2015). For the wider study: In model experiments, template switching captured roughly one uniquely barcoded TCR beta cDNA molecule for every two T cells. Donors were grouped into four age groups: young (average 16 years), middle-aged (approximately 41), aged (roughly 67) and long-lived (approximately 75). For two donors (one aged 18 to 29 and one aged 80 or older), the study analyzed two additional independent replicas of 1 million unique cDNA reads from the same blood draw. To avoid experimental bias, donors of different ages were randomly spread across the sequencing lanes. Age-related changes in TCR beta repertoire diversity were measured in the study by deep sequencing normalized with unique cDNA molecular identifiers. Summary of the overall study and its limitations: Compared with the aged group, more naive CD4+ T cells, fewer expanded clones and increased TCR diversity were shown by the long-lived group, suggesting age selection. Total diversity estimates from one million sequenced T cells were considered lower bounds and underestimates. Because the CMV infection status of the donors was unknown, age-related changes in expanded clonotypes may potentially have been confounded. Because profiling used bulk unsorted PBMCs, naive and antigen-experienced compartments could not be compared conclusively. Observed TCR beta diversity correlated strongly with the percentage of naive T cells measured by flow cytometry. As age increased, observed TCR beta diversity per million T cells dropped in a roughly linear way, and a significant reduction was already evident by age 40.

The library was made by 5' RACE. The sequencer listed for this sample is Illumina HiSeq 2500. A second PCR of roughly 7 to 11 cycles was performed with a sample-barcoded 5' primer and a J-beta primer mix. A template-switch 5' adaptor carrying 12 random nucleotides introduced a unique molecular identifier onto each TCR beta cDNA molecule. At least 3 million CDR3-containing paired-end reads were obtained from each sample. The Mint cDNA synthesis kit, primed by a TRBC-specific oligonucleotide, was used to synthesize first-strand cDNA from all RNA. Following uracil-DNA glycosylase treatment, a first 18-cycle PCR with universal primers M1SS and BC2_uni_R was performed on all cDNA. For the original study's pipeline: Each sample was normalized by randomly selecting 1 million high-quality reads, each carrying a distinct molecular identifier. Reads with shared molecular identifiers were discarded instead of being binned into consensus sequences. MiTCR, with a Q25 quality threshold and the strictest error-elimination algorithm, was used for CDR3 identification, clonotype clustering and error correction. Lower-bound total TCR beta diversity was estimated with a nonparametric unseen species model using Euler transformation. Through fastp at Q25 and MiXCR, TCRdb rebuilt clones from the public reads, retaining in-frame beta chains. When rows share a CDR3 protein, they turn into one entry using the most common DNA and genes. In this record, the V and J calls reflect TCRdb's handling and not the investigators' own analysis. This sample has around 1.5 million distinct CDR3 sequences in its table, and approximately 59% of those were observed once. Clones ranked in the top ten supply over 5% of the sample.

This clonotype was seen more than once but under ten times. The target of this receptor is not known. No qualities accompany the bases; no much larger clone lies one base away. The donors were 40 or so Caucasian individuals from Russia, aged roughly 6 to 95 years, who were systemically healthy. Each donor gave approximately 9.3 milliliters of peripheral blood, collected into EDTA-treated Vacutainer tubes. Ficoll-Paque density-gradient centrifugation was used to isolate PBMCs, with at least 6.5 million per sample. Total RNA was extracted from PBMCs with Trizol reagent, with at least 6 micrograms obtained per sample. Naive CD45RAhigh/CD27high T cell percentages were measured by flow cytometry on a PBMC aliquot from every donor. The sequence came from a man aged 18 to 29 in good health. Sequencing was carried out using blood.

The DNA reads TGCGCCAGCAGATCCGGACAGGGTGGCAATGAGCAGTTCTTC. Its coded protein is CASRSGQGGNEQFF. Recombination linked TRBV5-1 to TRBJ2-1; 8 bases in the middle match TRBD1. Spanning cysteine to phenylalanine, the CDR3 consists of 14 amino acids. The read is trimmed to its CDR3 DNA, 42 bases read in frame from base 1. In the germline V gene, CDR1 corresponds to SGHRS and CDR2 to YFSETQ. Germline trimming amounts to 5 bases on V and 6 bases on J, with 7 as the count of junction bases outside the gene matches.